The 18 T cell receptor beta chains given below trace back to one sample, sequenced in a study of T cells in Graves' hyperthyroidism and ophthalmopathy. RNA transcripts were the template for amplifying TCR beta CDR3 regions. First-round RT-PCR targeting the TCR CDR3 was performed with the HTBI primer set. One entry per CDR3 protein results from TCRdb running MiXCR on the multiplex PCR reads. Of approximately 610,000 distinct CDR3 sequences listed, over 12% are singletons. Sample: blood. The receptors here all came from a woman aged 40 to 55 with Graves' ophthalmopathy.

About this clonotype: It may be a read error: a sequence one base away is much more abundant. This chain joins TRBV13 and TRBJ2-7; D may be TRBD2 (5 bases). CDR3 size: 18 residues. Germline V CDR1 and CDR2: PRHDT, FYEKMQ (reference sequence). Here the CDR3 DNA reads TGTGCCAGCAGCTCCGGCAGCGGAGGTGGCTCCGTATCCTACGGGCAGTACTTC. Amino acid sequence: CASSSGSGGGSVSYGQYF.

This clonotype was found many times. V gene TRBV4-1 combines with J gene TRBJ2-7, with 7 bases fitting TRBD2. Germline CDR1 reads MGHRA; CDR2 reads YSYEKL. V dropped 1 base and J dropped 6; count of bases not matched to a gene: 9. The CDR3 runs to 15 residues. The CDR3 protein is CASSQAEAGAREQYF. DNA of the CDR3: TGCGCCAGCAGCCAAGCCGAGGCGGGAGCGCGCGAGCAGTACTTC.

At least ten counts were recorded for this clonotype. This sequence joins TRBV6-1 and TRBJ2-7; D is unresolved. V gave up 0 bases and J gave up 2 bases, with 5 bases separating them. CDR1 and CDR2 from the germline V gene are MNHNS and SASEGT. The CDR3 totals 13 residues. This CDR3 reads CASSEAETYEQYF. The CDR3 coding sequence is TGTGCCAGCAGTGAAGCGGAGACCTACGAGCAGTACTTC.

This clonotype was observed many times. The chain is built from TRBV27 and TRBJ1-6; tentative D call: TRBD1 (6 bases). V lost 4 bases, J lost 9 bases, and 16 bases lay in between. The germline CDR1 and CDR2 sequences are MNHEY and SMNVEV (reference sequence). This CDR3 is built from 15 residues. This CDR3 reads CASSSLRGVGSPLHF. DNA of the CDR3: TGTGCCAGCAGTTCTCTCAGGGGAGTAGGTTCACCCCTCCACTTT.

The V and J genes are TRBV2 and TRBJ1-2; 8 bases are shared with TRBD1. The length of the CDR3 is 14 residues. With 9 bases clipped from V and 4 bases from J, the junction kept 10 bases outside the gene matches. Germline lookup yields CDR1 SNHLY and CDR2 FYNNEI. CDR3 sequence: CARTQGARGYGYTF. CDR3 nucleotide sequence: TGTGCCAGAACCCAGGGGGCGCGGGGCTATGGCTACACCTTC.

The sample holds many counts of this clonotype. The J gene is TRBJ2-7, the V gene TRBV30, with a tentative D call TRBD2 (5 bases). V was cut by 2 bases and J by 1 base, with 9 bases left in between. This CDR3 is 13 amino acids long. The germline CDR1 and CDR2 sequences are GTSNPN and SVGIG (reference sequence). CDR3 loop: CAWSPGISYEQYF. DNA of the CDR3: TGTGCCTGGAGTCCGGGGATTTCCTACGAGCAGTACTTC.

The V gene is TRBV28, the J gene TRBJ2-7; 12 bases align to TRBD2. J was trimmed by 1 base and V by 1 base; bases with no gene match: 5. CDR3 size: 17 residues. Looked up from germline, CDR1 is MDHEN and CDR2 is SYDVKM. The CDR3 protein is CASSLSLAGGPSYEQYF. The CDR3 DNA is TGTGCCAGCAGTTTATCTCTAGCGGGAGGGCCTTCCTACGAGCAGTACTTC. The complete variable domain, with remaining parts taken from reference TRBV28 and TRBJ2-7, reads DVKVTQSSRYLVKRTGEKVFLECVQDMDHENMFWYRQDPGLGLRLIYFSYDVKMKEKGDIPEGYSVSREKKERFSLILESASTNQTSMYLCASSLSLAGGPSYEQYFGPGTRLTVT.

To note about this clonotype: A junction boundary mismatches the germline segment, possibly from a read error. This chain connects TRBV6-1 to TRBJ1-5; tentatively, D is TRBD1 (6 bases). Germline CDR1 and CDR2: MNHNS and SASEGT. The CDR3 runs to 13 residues. CDR3 nucleotides: TGTGCCAGCAGCCGGGACAACTATCAGGCCCAGCATTTT. Encoded protein: CASSRDNYQAQHF.

This clonotype was seen repeatedly, ten times or more. The rearrangement uses TRBV12-3 or TRBV12-4 and TRBJ2-7; TRBD1 matches 7 bases. Trimming removed 8 bases from V and 2 bases from J; junction bases left unmatched: 6. CDR3 length: 13 amino acids. The DNA of the CDR3 is TGTGCCAGCGCCACGACAGGGACCTACGAGCAGTACTTC. Translation: CASATTGTYEQYF.

The chain combines TRBV5-1 with TRBJ1-3; D possibly corresponds to TRBD1 (6 bases). This CDR3 contains 15 residues. V lost 0 bases and J 4 bases, leaving 11 bases between the germline ends. CDR1 SGHRS and CDR2 YFSETQ come from the germline V gene. CDR3 nucleotide sequence: TGCGCCAGCAGCTTGGACGGGGGCCGGGGAAACACCATATATTTT. It specifies CASSLDGGRGNTIYF.

The chain employs TRBV6-2 or TRBV6-3 and TRBJ2-5, with 13 bases lining up with TRBD2. Germline V gives CDR1 MNHEY, CDR2 SVGEGT. V was pared by 2 bases and J by 7 bases, with 7 bases of the junction left unmatched. This CDR3 comprises 16 residues. CDR3 coding DNA: TGTGCCAGCAGTTACCCGGGACTAGCGGGGTCCGGGACCCAGTACTTC. Its protein product is CASSYPGLAGSGTQYF.

This clonotype showed up just a few times. The genes are TRBV2 and TRBJ2-5, with unresolved D. The CDR3 length is 13 residues. V was pared by 7 bases and J by 1 base, with 10 bases between. Germline CDR1 is SNHLY and CDR2 is FYNNEI. CDR3 DNA sequence: TGTGCCAGCAAACAACGGGTCCAAGAGACCCAGTACTTC. Amino acids: CASKQRVQETQYF. Using reference TRBV2 and TRBJ2-5 for the parts outside the CDR3, the full variable domain is EPEVTQTPSHQVTQMGQEVILRCVPISNHLYFYWYRQILGQKVEFLVSFYNNEISEKSEIFDDQFSVERPDGSNFTLKIRSTKLEDSAMYFCASKQRVQETQYFGPGTRLLVL.

The sample holds many counts of this clonotype. For the CDR3, the DNA is TGTGCCAGCGGTAACAGCTTTGGTCAGCCCCAGCATTTT. Its protein is CASGNSFGQPQHF. The rearrangement links TRBV6-5 to TRBJ1-5; D remains ambiguous. Germline V lookup: CDR1 MNHEY, CDR2 SVGAGI. Between the trimmed V and J ends, which lost 8 bases and 6 bases, there was a span of 14 bases. This CDR3 is 13 amino acids long.

This clonotype was counted at least ten times. The chain recombines TRBV24-1 with TRBJ1-2; D is undetermined. CDR1 is KGHDR, CDR2 SFDVKD, per germline. Trimming took 2 bases from V and 6 from J, leaving 12 bases between them. The CDR3 is 14 residues long. The CDR3 is CATSDSGRRNGYTF. The CDR3 region has the DNA TGTGCCACCAGTGATTCGGGAAGGCGGAATGGCTACACCTTC.

The table lists this clonotype with many counts. CDR3 in DNA: TGTGCCACCAGTGACCCAGGACAGGGAAGCACCGGGGAGCTGTTTTTT. Translated: CATSDPGQGSTGELFF. This chain links TRBV24-1 with TRBJ2-2; 8 bases are shared with TRBD1. V gave up 4 bases and J gave up 4 bases; unmatched junction bases: 7. The CDR3 is made up of 16 amino acids. Germline values: CDR1 KGHDR, CDR2 SFDVKD.

This clonotype was detected ten times or more. The gene calls are TRBV11-3 and TRBJ1-2; unclear D gene. CDR1 is SGHNT, CDR2 YENEEA, per germline. CDR3 length: 13 amino acids. Trimming cost V 2 bases and J 4 bases, with 8 bases left between them. The CDR3 is CASSLMDGYGYTF. The CDR3 DNA is TGTGCCAGCAGCTTAATGGACGGCTATGGCTACACCTTC. Full variable domain (outside the CDR3, taken from reference TRBV11-3 and TRBJ1-2): EAGVVQSPRYKIIEKKQPVAFWCNPISGHNTLYWYLQNLGQGPELLIRYENEEAVDDSQLPKDRFSAERLKGVDSTLKIQPAELGDSAVYLCASSLMDGYGYTFGSGTRLTVV.

In its sample, this clonotype was seen a few times. This chain joins TRBV28 and TRBJ1-1; a possible D gene is TRBD1 (6 bases). Germline V lookup: CDR1 MDHEN, CDR2 SYDVKM. Trimming stripped 4 bases from V and 3 bases from J, with 15 bases between. This CDR3 has 15 amino acids. In DNA, the CDR3 is TGTGCCAGCAGTTCCCCGGGACACCTGGACACTGAAGCTTTCTTT. It specifies CASSSPGHLDTEAFF.

This clonotype was seen a handful of times. The conserved closing phenylalanine or tryptophan is absent in this CDR3, likely reflecting a read error. The CDR3 DNA sequence: TGTGCCAGCAGCTTACTTATGGGCAGGGGGCACGGTCGGGACACTGAAGCTTTCCTT. Its translation is CASSLLMGRGHGRDTEAFL. The gene calls are TRBV11-3 and TRBJ1-1; 8 nucleotides agree with TRBD1. The trim removed 2 bases at V and 3 bases at J, leaving 17 bases unmatched. Germline CDR1 reads SGHNT; CDR2 reads YENEEA. This CDR3 has 19 residues.